This T cell receptor beta chain is from a study of CD8+ T cells in alopecia areata. Study details: The drug, oral tofacitinib, was given to treated patients at 5 to 10 mg twice daily. Study-wide findings and caveats: It was lesional scalp, especially alopecia totalis/universalis, that showed higher clonality than normal scalp. Sequencing of scalp samples also captures resident alphabeta T cells of normal skin.

This CDR3 has 14 amino acids. V shed 4 bases and J 3 bases; nucleotides not matched to a gene: 5. Per the germline V gene, CDR1 is SGHNT and CDR2 is YYREEE (reference sequence). There are a few counts of this clone. No antigen is known for it. The sample contains more than one DNA sequence encoding this CDR3. After isolation, RNA underwent reverse transcription to generate cDNA as the sequencing template. TCRdb's copy holds only in-frame clones and misses some; the assay was immunoSEQ multiplex PCR. The data contain around 120,000 clones, 35% to 40% of them seen just once; the ten biggest clones take up 2.5% to 3.5%. Collected material from alopecia areata patients comprised lesional scalp punch biopsies and peripheral blood.

This clonotype was sampled from a human donor with alopecia areata. The rearrangement uses TRBV5-4 and TRBJ2-3; TRBD1 agrees at 7 bases. The sequenced material came from CD4+ T cells sorted from blood. Here the CDR3 DNA reads TGTGCCAGCAGCCTACAGGGGAGTACAGATACGCAGTATTTT. Its translation is CASSLQGSTDTQYF. Together with reference TRBV5-4 and TRBJ2-3, the CDR3 gives the full variable domain: ETGVTQSPTHLIKTRGQQVTLRCSSQSGHNTVSWYQQALGQGPQFIFQYYREEENGRGNFPPRFSGLQFPNYSSELNVNALELDDSALYLCASSLQGSTDTQYFGPGTRLTVL.